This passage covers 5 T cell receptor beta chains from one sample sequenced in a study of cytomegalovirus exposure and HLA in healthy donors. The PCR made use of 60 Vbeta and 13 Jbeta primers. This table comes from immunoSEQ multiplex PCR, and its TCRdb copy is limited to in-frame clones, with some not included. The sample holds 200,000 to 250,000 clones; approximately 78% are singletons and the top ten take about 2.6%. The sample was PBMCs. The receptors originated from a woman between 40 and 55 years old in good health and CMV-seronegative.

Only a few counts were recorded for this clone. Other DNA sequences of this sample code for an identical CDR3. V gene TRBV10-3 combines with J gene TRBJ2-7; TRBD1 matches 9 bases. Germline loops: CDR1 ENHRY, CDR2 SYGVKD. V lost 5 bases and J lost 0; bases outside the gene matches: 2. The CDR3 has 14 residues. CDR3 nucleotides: TGTGCCATCAGTAGACAGGGGGACTCCTACGAGCAGTACTTC. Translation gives CAISRQGDSYEQYF.

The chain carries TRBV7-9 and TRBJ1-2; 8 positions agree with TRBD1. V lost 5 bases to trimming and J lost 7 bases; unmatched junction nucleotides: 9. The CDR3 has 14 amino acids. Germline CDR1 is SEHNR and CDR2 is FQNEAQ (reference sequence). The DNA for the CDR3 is TGTGCCAGCAGCCCCCGTGACAGGGGCTTTGGCTACACCTTC. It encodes CASSPRDRGFGYTF. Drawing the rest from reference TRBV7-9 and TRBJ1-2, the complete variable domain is DTGVSQNPRHKITKRGQNVTFRCDPISEHNRLYWYRQTLGQGPEFLTYFQNEAQLEKSRLLSDRFSAERPKGSFSTLEIQRTEQGDSAMYLCASSPRDRGFGYTFGSGTRLTVV.

The CDR3 spells CASRTSGPQGSYEQYF. DNA for the CDR3: TGTGCCAGCAGGACTAGCGGGCCTCAAGGGTCCTACGAGCAGTACTTC. The rearrangement joins TRBV13 to TRBJ2-7, with TRBD2 matching over 10 bases. The ends lost 6 bases at V and 1 base at J; junction bases unmatched: 9. The CDR3 spans 16 residues. Germline V lookup: CDR1 PRHDT, CDR2 FYEKMQ (reference sequence). Together with reference TRBV13 and TRBJ2-7, the CDR3 gives the full variable domain: AAGVIQSPRHLIKEKRETATLKCYPIPRHDTVYWYQQGPGQDPQFLISFYEKMQSDKGSIPDRFSAQQFSDYHSELNMSSLELGDSALYFCASRTSGPQGSYEQYFGPGTRLTVT.

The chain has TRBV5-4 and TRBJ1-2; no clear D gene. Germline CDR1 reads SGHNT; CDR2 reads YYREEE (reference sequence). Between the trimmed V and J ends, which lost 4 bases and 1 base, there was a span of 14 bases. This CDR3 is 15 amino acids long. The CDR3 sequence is CASSPTAGINYGYTF. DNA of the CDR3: TGTGCCAGCAGCCCCACGGCGGGGATTAACTATGGCTACACCTTC.

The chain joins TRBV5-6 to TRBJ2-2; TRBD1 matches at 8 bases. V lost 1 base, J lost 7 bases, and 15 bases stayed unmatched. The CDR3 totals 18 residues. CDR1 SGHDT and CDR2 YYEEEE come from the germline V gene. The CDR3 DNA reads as TGTGCCAGCAGCTTGAGCGTCAGGGGGCTACTGTATGGCGGGGAGCTGTTTTTT. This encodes CASSLSVRGLLYGGELFF.